The text below deals with one T cell receptor beta chain. This record belongs to a study of blood T cell repertoires in COVID-19. CDR1 is MNHEY and CDR2 is SVGAGI in the germline V gene. The CDR3 totals 14 residues. V dropped 5 bases and J dropped 7; count of bases not matched to a gene: 11. The data were produced by immunoSEQ multiplex PCR, yet TCRdb's version contains in-frame clones alone and is incomplete. Of 400,000 to 500,000 clones in the sample, roughly 90% were seen once. The specimen sequenced was PBMCs or T cells enriched from blood (not recorded which). This chain connects TRBV6-5 to TRBJ2-7; 7 bases align to TRBD1. The source of this sequence is a woman in her thirties or forties who had recovered from COVID-19. CDR3 sequence reads: CASSTRDSSIEQYF. The CDR3, as DNA: TGTGCCAGCAGTACCAGGGACAGTTCGATTGAGCAGTACTTC.